These T cell receptor beta chains were read from a single sample in a study of shared clonotypes between healthy human individuals. TCRdb's copy holds only in-frame clones and misses some; the assay was immunoSEQ multiplex PCR. The profile shows approximately 2,000,000 clones, just under 95% of them singletons. Material: naive CD4+ T cells from PBMCs. The receptor set was obtained from a man aged 18 to 29 in good health. Some clones in this sample may be carry-over from other donors' samples. CDR3s include the opening cysteine and the closing phenylalanine or tryptophan. Fields, in order: V gene, J gene, CDR3 protein.

TRBV7-2	TRBJ2-3	CASSPQGGTAGTDTQYF
TRBV19	TRBJ2-2	CASSPGSGTTGELFF
TRBV5-1	TRBJ2-7	CASSVLGPNYEQYF
TRBV2	TRBJ2-3	CASRLTGTQYF
TRBV7-3	TRBJ2-3	CASSLTSSTDTQYF
TRBV11-2	TRBJ2-7	CASSLTGTTEQYF
TRBV30	TRBJ1-2	CAWSVGGGGYTF
TRBV7-2	TRBJ2-5	CATTPGGSETQYF
TRBV4-3	TRBJ2-3	CASSQAPTAGVTDTQYF
TRBV15	TRBJ2-7	CATSRPGASYEQYF
TRBV7-2	TRBJ1-1	CASSWWSTEAFF
TRBV2	TRBJ2-5	CASSDEYSYQETQYF
TRBV5-1	TRBJ2-1	CASTDWEYNEQFF
TRBV7-9	TRBJ1-1	CASSPLNTEAFF
TRBV19	TRBJ2-4	CASSPSGRRDIQYF
TRBV10-3	TRBJ2-4	CAISEREGRLYF
TRBV6-1	TRBJ1-5	CASSEAARVRQGNQPQHF
TRBV19	TRBJ1-1	CASSMALWRAEAFF
TRBV20-1	TRBJ2-1	CSASRENEQFF
TRBV5-1	TRBJ1-1	CASSFEGQKAFF
TRBV6-5	TRBJ2-1	CASGRTGAHNEQFF
TRBV6-1	TRBJ2-7	CASSARLAGSYSTYEQYF
TRBV14	TRBJ1-4	CASSQGWGTTNEKLFF
TRBV5-4	TRBJ1-2	CASSPLLVVSNYGYTF
TRBV28	TRBJ2-7	CASSFRVAVGYEQYF
TRBV7-9	TRBJ2-1	CASSPRGASYNEQFF
TRBV29-1	TRBJ2-1	CSVAGSSYNEQFF
TRBV11-2	TRBJ1-6	CASSLEGYNSPLHF
TRBV19	TRBJ2-1	CASSTRVTYNEQFF
TRBV5-4	TRBJ1-2	CASSGETGNPLGYGYTF
TRBV28	TRBJ1-5	CASLQQTPGGSQPQHF
TRBV5-1	TRBJ2-7	CASSLGPHGLTSYEQYF
TRBV28	TRBJ1-5	CASTGRGPTGNQPQHF
TRBV6-1	TRBJ1-1	CASSVKGEAFF
TRBV5-1	TRBJ2-3	CASSGGLAGTDTQYF
TRBV7-2	TRBJ1-2	CASSLEVWAGGYTF
TRBV28	TRBJ2-5	CASSATTGGIETQYF
TRBV29-1	TRBJ2-5	CSVAAPAKETQYF
TRBV25-1	TRBJ2-3	CASSRTSGTTDTQYF
TRBV19	TRBJ2-1	CASTLAGSGGLYNEQFF
TRBV29-1	TRBJ2-6	CSVERAGANVLTF
TRBV14	TRBJ2-7	CASARASYEQYF
TRBV5-6	TRBJ2-7	CASSFTTGKFGEQYF
TRBV7-8	TRBJ2-1	CASSRGPYNEQFF
TRBV2	TRBJ2-7	CASTLLAGVGYEQYF
TRBV30	TRBJ2-1	CAWSREFLNEQFF
TRBV28	TRBJ1-5	CASSWGRGRVEQPQHF
TRBV6-5	TRBJ1-1	CASSQIGWGPTEAFF
TRBV11-2	TRBJ2-3	CASSLDSTDTQYF
TRBV11-3	TRBJ2-1	CASSLEGLAAPYNEQFF
TRBV9	TRBJ1-5	CASSEGTGGINQPQHF
TRBV18	TRBJ2-2	CASSPTGAGELFF
TRBV5-4	TRBJ2-1	CASSWSSGTWGEQFF
TRBV29-1	TRBJ1-3	CSATRQGPGNTIYF
TRBV30	TRBJ2-2	CAWNRGLGGTGELFF
TRBV27	TRBJ1-6	CASSPNSYLSSYNSPLHF
TRBV9	TRBJ1-2	CASSRDRNYGYTF